This paragraph reports one T cell receptor (beta chain). This sample is part of a study of blood T cell repertoires in COVID-19. Background on the study: Sites across the United States, Italy and Spain contributed samples from acute and convalescent COVID-19. T cells, B-cell-depleted T cells, or PBMCs supplied cDNA or gDNA.

Source study methods: Researchers report that nucleated cell counts were estimated from reference gene primer amplification. Sequenced by immunoSEQ multiplex PCR; TCRdb stores in-frame clones only, minus some. Clone size and the V and J calls come from that table; the DNA yielded D and trimming. The table has some 120,000 clones, around four fifths seen once. V dropped 6 bases and J dropped 6 bases, with 15 bases sitting between them. This CDR3 comprises 13 residues. The germline V gene encodes CDR1 MNHEY and CDR2 SVGAGI. J is TRBJ2-7 and V is TRBV6-5, with D perhaps TRBD1 (5 bases). The specimen sequenced was peripheral blood. This TCR was recovered from a human donor in a cohort sampled during active COVID-19. Here the CDR3 DNA reads TGTGCCAGCAGCAAATGGGGCATGGGCGAGCAGTACTTC. Its translation: CASSKWGMGEQYF.